Detailed here is one T cell receptor beta chain. This sample was included in a study of PD-L1 blockade in urothelial cancer. Study background: Patients had received 0 to 3 prior chemotherapy regimens.

The CDR3 spans 13 residues. Germline assignment: CDR1 ENHRY and CDR2 SYGVKD. The ends lost 10 bases at V and 4 bases at J; junction bases unmatched: 7. Time point noted: peripheral blood 6 weeks after treatment start. Sequenced by immunoSEQ multiplex PCR; TCRdb stores in-frame clones only, minus some. The table has approximately 40,000 clones, 75% to 90% seen once. The receptor's source is a man aged 60-69 years with urothelial cancer. The source was PBMCs, collected around atezolizumab (anti-PD-L1) treatment. The rearrangement links TRBV10-3 to TRBJ2-7, with 10 bases that match TRBD2. The CDR3 loop is CATGTSEIYEQYF. DNA of the CDR3: TGTGCCACCGGGACTAGCGAAATATACGAGCAGTACTTC.